What follows is one TCR beta chain and its context. The data derive from a study of T cell clones after liver transplantation. Sequenced by immunoSEQ multiplex PCR; TCRdb stores in-frame clones only, minus some. The table lists over 5,500 clones, approximately 79% of them singletons. CDR1 and CDR2 (germline): MDHEN, SYDVKM. Trimming cost V 6 bases and J 3 bases, with 17 bases left between them. This CDR3 region has 15 residues. This chain links TRBV28 with TRBJ1-2; D gene uncertain. The receptor was derived from a human patient who received a liver transplant. Part of the T cell pool may stem from the graft donor. The sequencing used CD8+ T cells from blood, collected 24 months after liver transplant. CDR3 nucleotides: TGTGCCAGCAGCCCCTCGGCGGGGTTTTACTATGGCTACACCTTC. The encoded protein is CASSPSAGFYYGYTF.